This TCR beta chain is from a study of CD8 T cells in ankylosing spondylitis. The study, taken as a whole, reports: CD8+ cells made up the disease-linked clones, which were relatively rare in peripheral blood. As reported, disease-linked clones showed significant enrichment in matched ankylosing spondylitis synovial fluid.

Germline-derived CDR1 and CDR2 are SQVTM and ANQGSEA. Trimming cost V 3 bases and J 5 bases, with 7 bases left between them. CDR3 length: 12 amino acids. Turning to this clonotype: What it binds is unknown.

In TCRdb, the 5' RACE reads were re-called with MiXCR into one record per CDR3 protein. The table shows a few hundred thousand distinct CDR3 sequences, with roughly 20% occurring only once. The receptor was derived from a male donor with ankylosing spondylitis or in good health (not recorded which). The chain employs TRBV29-1 and TRBJ1-4; D unclear. Sequencing input: blood, either unsorted or a sorted T cell fraction (not recorded which). The CDR3 nucleotides read TGCAGCGTTGAGTTTTTGAATGAAAAACTGTTTTTT. Amino acid sequence: CSVEFLNEKLFF.